The rows below give T cell receptor beta chains drawn from one sample of a study of blood T cell repertoires in COVID-19. Assay: immunoSEQ multiplex PCR; the TCRdb copy retains only in-frame clones and omits some. The data contain about 200,000 clones, around 87% of them singletons. What was sequenced was peripheral blood. These receptor sequences come from a man in his sixties with acute or convalescent COVID-19. CDR3s include the opening cysteine and the closing phenylalanine or tryptophan. The D gene is left open where the match is weak. Clone size is given for some rows only: seen once, a few or many times, or a class if the clone is expanded.

V	J	D	size	DNA	CDR3
TRBV4-1	TRBJ1-2	TRBD1	-	TGCGCCAGCAGCCGCCTGACAGGGGGCGATGGCTACACCTTC	CASSRLTGGDGYTF
TRBV29-1	TRBJ1-1	TRBD1	-	TGCAGCGTTTCCGGGACAGGGGTAACTGAAGCTTTCTTT	CSVSGTGVTEAFF
TRBV19	TRBJ1-5	TRBD1	-	TGTGCCAGTAATGACTGGACAGGGACGGGCAATCAGCCCCAGCATTTT	CASNDWTGTGNQPQHF
TRBV6-5	TRBJ2-7	TRBD1	-	TGTGCCAGCAGTTACTATGAGGGACAGATGTACTACGAGCAGTACTTC	CASSYYEGQMYYEQYF
TRBV27	TRBJ1-4	-	-	TGTGCCAGCAGTTCTCAGATTAATGAAAAACTGTTTTTT	CASSSQINEKLFF
TRBV14	TRBJ1-4	-	-	TGTGCCAGCAGCCAAGGGGAGAGGACCACAACTAATGAAAAACTGTTTTTT	CASSQGERTTTNEKLFF
TRBV5-1	TRBJ2-5	TRBD1	once	TGCGCCAGCAGCTTGGGACAGGGACAAGAGACCCAGTACTTC	CASSLGQGQETQYF
TRBV19	TRBJ2-7	-	-	TGTGCCAGTAGTGCGGACGGGAACGGCTACGAGCAGTACTTC	CASSADGNGYEQYF
TRBV6-4	TRBJ2-1	-	-	TGTGCCAGCAGTGACTCGAGGGTTCATTCCTACAATGAGCAGTTCTTC	CASSDSRVHSYNEQFF
TRBV19	TRBJ2-3	TRBD2	-	TGTGCCAGTAGTATCTTGGGGACTAGCGGGGTTACGCAGTATTTT	CASSILGTSGVTQYF
TRBV12-5	TRBJ1-1	TRBD1	-	TGTGCTAGTGGTCTATCGACAGGGGTCAACACTGAAGCTTTCTTT	CASGLSTGVNTEAFF
TRBV19	TRBJ2-1	TRBD1	-	TGTGCCAGTAGTACCCGGGACAGGGGATTTGAGCAGTTCTTC	CASSTRDRGFEQFF
TRBV19	TRBJ1-3	TRBD1	-	TGTGCCAGTAGTATAAGGGGGACAGGGGCTTCCTCTGGAAACACCATATATTTT	CASSIRGTGASSGNTIYF
TRBV11-2	TRBJ1-2	TRBD1	once	TGTGCCAGCAGCACTAATACGGACAGGGGGAACTATGGCTACACCTTC	CASSTNTDRGNYGYTF
TRBV3-1/TRBV3-2	TRBJ2-1	TRBD2	-	TGTGCCAGCAGCCACTCCGCCGTGGGGACGGGGGGTGAGCAGTTCTTC	CASSHSAVGTGGEQFF
TRBV15	TRBJ2-7	-	-	TGTGCCACCAGCAGAGACTGGGCAGGTGTCAGCTACGAGCAGTACTTC	CATSRDWAGVSYEQYF
TRBV5-1	TRBJ1-3	-	-	TGCGCCAGCAGCTTCCGGACAGTCGACTCTGGAAACACCATATATTTT	CASSFRTVDSGNTIYF
TRBV30	TRBJ1-6	-	few	TGTGCCTGGAGTGTAACAGGAGGGAATTCACCCCTCCACTTT	CAWSVTGGNSPLHF
TRBV7-2	TRBJ2-1	-	few	TGTGCCAGCAGCTCCGCCGGGACAAACCAGTGGGGGGGGTTCTTC	CASSSAGTNQWGGFF